This entry is about one T cell receptor (beta chain). The clone's antigen remains unknown. Per-nucleotide qualities are absent, and no much larger clonotype sits a single base away. Library method: the immunoSEQ multiplex PCR assay. TCRdb's version of the immuneACCESS table is confined to in-frame rearrangements and falls short of the full clone set. An unresolved V gene accounts for under half of the shortfall where checked; the remainder is of unknown origin. The sample table lists roughly 140,000 clones, about 90% of them with a count of one. Of the sample, 1.5% falls within the top ten clones. The V end loses 4 bases and the J end loses 5 bases, and a stretch of 14 bases separates them. The CDR3, cysteine through phenylalanine, is 14 amino acids long. The sequence is cut down to CDR3 DNA, 42 bases in frame from base 1. The germline V gene sets CDR1 to SGHVS and CDR2 to FNYEAQ. The source of the sample is a study of CD4+ T cells in melanoma (dated 2022 in TCRdb). As for the study more broadly: The study examined neoantigen-specific CD4+ T cells in human melanoma. Summary of the overall study and its limitations: According to the report, neoantigen-specific CD4+ T cells in melanoma displayed diverse differentiation states. Neoantigen-specific CD4+ T cells were reported to be correlated with the function of CD8+ T cells, macrophages and B cells.

The donors were melanoma patients. This chain joins TRBV7-6 to TRBJ1-1; the D gene assignment is ambiguous. The sequence was collected from a human donor with melanoma. The sequenced DNA: TGTGCCAGCAGCTCCCATTCCCGCGAGACTGAAGCTTTCTTT. This translates into CASSSHSRETEAFF.